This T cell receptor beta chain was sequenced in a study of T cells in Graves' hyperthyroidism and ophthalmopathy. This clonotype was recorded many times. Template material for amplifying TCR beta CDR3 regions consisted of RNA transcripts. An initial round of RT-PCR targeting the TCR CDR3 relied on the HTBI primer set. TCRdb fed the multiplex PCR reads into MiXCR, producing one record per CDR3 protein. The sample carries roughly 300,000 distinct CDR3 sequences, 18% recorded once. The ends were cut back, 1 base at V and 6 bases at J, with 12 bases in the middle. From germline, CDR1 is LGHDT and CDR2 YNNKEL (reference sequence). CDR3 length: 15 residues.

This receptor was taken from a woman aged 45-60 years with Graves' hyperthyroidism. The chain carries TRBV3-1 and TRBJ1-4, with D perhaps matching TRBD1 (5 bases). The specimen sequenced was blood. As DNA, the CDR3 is TGTGCCAGCAGCCAAGCCGGGGGGTTTCATGAAAAACTGTTTTTT. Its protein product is CASSQAGGFHEKLFF.